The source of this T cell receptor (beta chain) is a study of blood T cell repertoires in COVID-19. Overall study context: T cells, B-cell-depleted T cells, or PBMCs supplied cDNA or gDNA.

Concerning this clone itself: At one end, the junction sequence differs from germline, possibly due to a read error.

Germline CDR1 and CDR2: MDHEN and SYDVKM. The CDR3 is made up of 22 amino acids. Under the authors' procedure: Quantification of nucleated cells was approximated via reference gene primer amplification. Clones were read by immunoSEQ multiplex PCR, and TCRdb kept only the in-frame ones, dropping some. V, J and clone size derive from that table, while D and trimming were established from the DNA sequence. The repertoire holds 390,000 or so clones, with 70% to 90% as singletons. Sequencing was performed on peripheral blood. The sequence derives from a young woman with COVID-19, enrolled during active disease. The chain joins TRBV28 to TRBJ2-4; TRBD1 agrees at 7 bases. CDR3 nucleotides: TGTGCCAGCAGTGTGCCCCCGGGGATCAACAGGGGCCCAGGACCCCAACAACCCCCAAAGCACTTC. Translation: CASSVPPGINRGPGPQQPPKHF.